Below, 31 T cell receptor beta chains from the same sample are listed, as sequenced in a study of identical twins. TCRdb re-analysed the 5' RACE reads in MiXCR, keeping a single row per CDR3 protein. Of some 660,000 distinct CDR3 sequences listed, 8.6% were seen once; the top ten hold 0.75% to 1%. These sequences were also reported in another study, on yellow fever vaccine responses in identical twins.

Input material: PBMCs. Receptors were obtained from a woman under 30 in good health.

This clonotype was observed at least ten times. V is TRBV5-1 and J is TRBJ2-7; possibly TRBD1 or TRBD2 for D (5 bases each). The V and J ends lost 0 bases and 5 bases respectively, with 12 bases between them. This CDR3 is 14 amino acids long. In germline, CDR1 is SGHRS, CDR2 YFSETQ. The DNA for the CDR3 is TGCGCCAGCAGCTTGGCCGGCAGGGACCACGAGCAGTACTTC. Translating gives CASSLAGRDHEQYF.

This clonotype was seen a handful of times. The chain employs TRBV27 and TRBJ2-7; D is perhaps TRBD1 (6 bases). In germline, CDR1 is MNHEY, CDR2 SMNVEV (reference sequence). The CDR3 runs to 15 residues. Trimming took off 5 bases at V and 6 bases at J, with 20 bases between the two ends. The CDR3 reads CASSHSGTPPGEQYF. The CDR3 DNA reads as TGTGCCAGCAGTCACTCCGGGACACCCCCCGGCGAGCAGTACTTC.

This clonotype came up many times. V usage is TRBV29-1 and J usage is TRBJ2-3; 10 bases map to TRBD1. The CDR3 spans 13 residues. The V gene's germline CDR1 is SQVTM and CDR2 ANQGSEA. Unmatched junction bases numbered 5, after V lost 6 bases and J lost 5 bases. The CDR3 DNA reads as TGCAGCGTAAATGACAGGGGGCAAGATACGCAGTATTTT. Its translation: CSVNDRGQDTQYF.

This clonotype appeared a few times. V is TRBV12-3 or TRBV12-4 and J is TRBJ2-1, with TRBD2 matching over 9 bases. Germline trimming cut 7 bases from V and 0 bases from J; bases unmatched to any gene: 7. The CDR3 has 16 residues. The CDR3 sequence: CASTASGANSYNEQFF. CDR3 sequence (DNA): TGTGCCAGCACCGCTAGCGGGGCTAACTCCTACAATGAGCAGTTCTTC.

This clonotype was picked up a small number of times. The chain has TRBV5-1 and TRBJ2-5; D possibly corresponds to TRBD1 (6 bases). This CDR3 is built from 14 residues. Germline CDR1 reads SGHRS; CDR2 reads YFSETQ. With 5 bases removed from V and 5 bases from J, the gap between germline ends came to 16 bases. CDR3 DNA sequence: TGCGCCAGCAGAAGGACTGTTCAGGGGGAGACCCAGTACTTC. It yields the protein CASRRTVQGETQYF.

In this sample, this clonotype turned up many times. This sequence joins TRBV12-3 or TRBV12-4 and TRBJ2-5; maybe TRBD2 (5 bases). V was trimmed by 6 bases and J by 8 bases, leaving 19 bases between them. The CDR3 is 14 amino acids. For the CDR3, the DNA is TGTGCCAGCAGCTCCCACAGCGGCCAAGGCACCCAGTACTTC. It specifies CASSSHSGQGTQYF.

In its sample, this clonotype was seen a few times. The V gene is TRBV18, the J gene TRBJ2-7, with 8 positions matching TRBD1. J was trimmed by 5 bases and V by 6 bases; bases with no gene match: 9. The CDR3 spans 14 residues. Germline V gives CDR1 KGHSH, CDR2 LQKENI. The chain's CDR3 is CASSRMDRAHEQYF. The CDR3 DNA reads as TGTGCCAGCTCCCGCATGGACAGGGCACACGAGCAGTACTTC.

Ten or more counts support this clonotype. This chain links TRBV10-3 with TRBJ2-3, with 9 positions matching TRBD1. The CDR3 is 16 amino acids. V trimming: 1 base; J trimming: 2 bases; junction bases outside the gene matches: 4. Germline values: CDR1 ENHRY, CDR2 SYGVKD. The CDR3 DNA follows: TGTGCCATCAGTGAGTTACAGGGGGCATACACAGATACGCAGTATTTT. This encodes CAISELQGAYTDTQYF.

This chain joins TRBV15 and TRBJ2-7; TRBD1 might be the D (6 bases). V lost 1 base and J 2 bases, leaving 12 bases between the germline ends. The CDR3 consists of 15 residues. The germline gives CDR1 LNHNV, CDR2 YYDKDF (reference sequence). The CDR3 spells CATSRGSGVTYEQYF. Here the CDR3 DNA reads TGTGCCACCAGCAGAGGGTCAGGGGTTACCTACGAGCAGTACTTC.

The CDR3 nucleotides read TGCAGTGCTAGAAGGGGGATTAGCGGGCGCCAAGAGACCCAGTACTTC. Amino acids: CSARRGISGRQETQYF. The chain employs TRBV20-1 and TRBJ2-5, with D perhaps TRBD2 (7 bases). The CDR3 covers 16 residues. Trimming removed 2 bases from V and 1 base from J, with 17 bases in between. Germline assignment: CDR1 DFQATT and CDR2 SNEGSKA (reference sequence).

The V call is TRBV2, the J call TRBJ2-3, with 13 nucleotides matching TRBD2. V shed 7 bases, J shed 5 bases, and the junction held 6 bases outside the gene matches. This CDR3 is built from 15 residues. The germline gives CDR1 SNHLY, CDR2 FYNNEI. DNA for the CDR3: TGTGCCAGCAAGGGACTAGCGGGGCAAATAGATACGCAGTATTTT. Amino acids: CASKGLAGQIDTQYF. The full variable domain, its missing parts supplied by reference TRBV2 and TRBJ2-3, is EPEVTQTPSHQVTQMGQEVILRCVPISNHLYFYWYRQILGQKVEFLVSFYNNEISEKSEIFDDQFSVERPDGSNFTLKIRSTKLEDSAMYFCASKGLAGQIDTQYFGPGTRLTVL.

The chain has TRBV7-3 and TRBJ1-1; D possibly corresponds to TRBD1 (6 bases). The CDR3 extends over 15 amino acids. Trimming cost V 1 base and J 5 bases, with 14 bases left between them. Germline CDR1 and CDR2: SGHTA and FQGTGA. CDR3 in amino acids: CASSLNSGVRTEAFF. The CDR3 coding sequence is TGTGCCAGCAGCTTAAATTCAGGGGTGAGGACTGAAGCTTTCTTT.

The rearrangement joins TRBV20-1 to TRBJ2-1; 11 nucleotides match TRBD2. This CDR3 is 16 amino acids long. Germline lookup yields CDR1 DFQATT and CDR2 SNEGSKA (reference sequence). Trimming took 0 bases from V and 9 from J; bases not matched to a gene: 10. CDR3 in amino acids: CSARDSGLAGGSEQFF. For the CDR3, the DNA is TGCAGTGCTAGAGATTCCGGGCTAGCGGGAGGCAGTGAGCAGTTCTTC.

This clonotype has ten or more counts. The chain employs TRBV20-1 and TRBJ2-1; D perhaps matches TRBD1 (5 bases). V was clipped by 6 bases and J by 6 bases, with 18 bases between them. Germline values: CDR1 DFQATT, CDR2 SNEGSKA (reference sequence). This CDR3 has 14 residues. The CDR3 here is CSARAVGAFNEQFF. In nucleotides, the CDR3 is TGCAGTGCCAGGGCGGTTGGAGCGTTCAATGAGCAGTTCTTC.

This clonotype came up many times. The genes are TRBV24-1 and TRBJ2-2; 9 nucleotides agree with TRBD1. Germline CDR1 KGHDR, CDR2 SFDVKD. J gave up 7 bases and V 5 bases, and 16 bases lay outside the gene matches. This CDR3 has 18 residues. CDR3: CATSALGDRGARGGELFF. DNA for the CDR3: TGTGCCACCAGTGCCCTCGGCGACAGGGGGGCCCGTGGCGGGGAGCTGTTTTTT.

This clonotype was recorded a few times. This chain's CDR3 is CASSFGRRETQYF. The CDR3 DNA reads as TGTGCCAGCAGTTTTGGCCGACGAGAGACCCAGTACTTC. The V call is TRBV13, the J call TRBJ2-5, with D hard to call. Germline V gives CDR1 PRHDT, CDR2 FYEKMQ (reference sequence). The CDR3 contains 13 residues. V lost 6 bases and J lost 4, with 12 bases in between.

This clonotype was seen more than once but under ten times. V gene TRBV5-1 combines with J gene TRBJ2-5; 8 nucleotides align to TRBD2. Germline V gene lookup returns CDR1 SGHRS and CDR2 YFSETQ. The length of the CDR3 is 18 residues. Trimming removed 0 bases from V and 5 bases from J; junction bases left unmatched: 15. The CDR3 reads CASSLDGLATGATETQYF. CDR3 in DNA: TGCGCCAGCAGCTTGGACGGACTAGCAACGGGGGCGACGGAGACCCAGTACTTC.

This clonotype has a handful of counts. The gene calls are TRBV20-1 and TRBJ2-5, with 10 bases lining up with TRBD2. Per germline, CDR1 DFQATT and CDR2 SNEGSKA (reference sequence). With 3 bases clipped from V and 0 bases from J, the junction kept 13 bases outside the gene matches. The CDR3 consists of 18 residues. In DNA form, the CDR3 reads TGCAGTGCTAGCGAAACAGGACTAGCGGTTATGTACCAAGAGACCCAGTACTTC. Translation: CSASETGLAVMYQETQYF.

The chain is built from TRBV6-1 and TRBJ1-2; 7 positions match TRBD1. The germline CDR1 and CDR2 sequences are MNHNS and SASEGT. Germline trimming cut 6 bases from V and 3 bases from J; bases unmatched to any gene: 7. The CDR3 is 14 residues long. The CDR3 coding sequence is TGTGCCAGCAGCCCCGACAGGGTTCACTATGGCTACACCTTC. Amino acid sequence: CASSPDRVHYGYTF.

This clonotype has only a few counts. The J gene is TRBJ2-7, the V gene TRBV7-9; the D is unclear. Germline-derived CDR1 and CDR2 are SEHNR and FQNEAQ (reference sequence). V was trimmed by 1 base and J by 2 bases, leaving 18 bases between them. The CDR3 length is 17 residues. The CDR3 DNA sequence: TGTGCCAGCAGCTTAGGGGCAGCACCCCAGCCAACCTACGAGCAGTACTTC. It is translated as CASSLGAAPQPTYEQYF.

This clonotype was counted between two and nine times. This chain joins TRBV11-2 and TRBJ1-5; D unclear. The CDR3 spans 15 residues. The V end lost 0 bases, the J end lost 6 bases, and 12 bases lay between the germline ends. CDR1 is SGHAT and CDR2 is FQNNGV in the germline V gene. The CDR3 protein is CASSLDGTEGQPQHF. The CDR3, as DNA: TGTGCCAGCAGCTTAGACGGTACCGAAGGTCAGCCCCAGCATTTT.

This clonotype was counted only a few times. The chain carries TRBV5-6 and TRBJ2-3; no definite D call. The CDR3 length is 15 residues. The germline V gene has CDR1 SGHDT and CDR2 YYEEEE. The ends were cut back, 3 bases at V and 3 bases at J, with 14 bases in the middle. CDR3 residues: CASSSEGLGTDTQYF. CDR3 nucleotides: TGTGCCAGCAGCTCAGAAGGATTGGGTACAGATACGCAGTATTTT.

This clonotype came up many times. This rearrangement joins TRBV20-1 to TRBJ2-5; 10 bases agree with TRBD2. V lost 3 bases and J lost 1; bases outside the gene matches: 5. This CDR3 region has 15 residues. CDR1 is DFQATT and CDR2 is SNEGSKA in the germline V gene (reference sequence). CDR3 in amino acids: CSASTGLAVQETQYF. The CDR3 nucleotides are TGCAGTGCTAGCACCGGACTAGCGGTCCAAGAGACCCAGTACTTC.

The chain couples TRBV5-1 to TRBJ2-5; 8 bases map to TRBD1. The trim removed 0 bases at V and 4 bases at J, leaving 2 bases unmatched. CDR3 length: 14 amino acids. Germline-derived CDR1 and CDR2 are SGHRS and YFSETQ. The CDR3: CASSLGGQGETQYF. The CDR3 nucleotides read TGCGCCAGCAGCTTGGGAGGACAGGGAGAGACCCAGTACTTC.

There are a few counts of this clonotype. The genes are TRBV5-1 and TRBJ2-2, with 7 bases matching TRBD1. The V segment lost 7 bases and the J segment 2 bases; nucleotides outside the gene matches: 5. There are 14 residues in the CDR3. CDR1 and CDR2 from the germline V gene are SGHRS and YFSETQ. The CDR3 nucleotides are TGCGCCAGCGACGGACAGGAAAACACCGGGGAGCTGTTTTTT. Amino acids: CASDGQENTGELFF. Filled out from reference TRBV5-1 and TRBJ2-2, the complete variable domain reads KAGVTQTPRYLIKTRGQQVTLSCSPISGHRSVSWYQQTPGQGLQFLFEYFSETQRNKGNFPGRFSGRQFSNSRSEMNVSTLELGDSALYLCASDGQENTGELFFGEGSRLTVL.

In this sample, this clonotype turned up a few times. The V gene is TRBV6-5, the J gene TRBJ2-2; TRBD2 might be the D (5 bases). The CDR3 is 15 residues long. The V and J ends lost 0 bases and 6 bases respectively, with 11 bases between them. Looked up from germline, CDR1 is MNHEY and CDR2 is SVGAGI. CDR3 loop: CASSYSEGSAGELFF. Here the CDR3 DNA reads TGTGCCAGCAGTTACTCTGAGGGTTCGGCCGGGGAGCTGTTTTTT.

This clonotype was observed a few times. The chain uses TRBV9 and TRBJ1-2, with D perhaps matching TRBD1 (6 bases). The ends were cut back, 1 base at V and 4 bases at J, with 14 bases in the middle. This CDR3 region has 15 residues. In germline, CDR1 is SGDLS, CDR2 YYNGEE. CDR3 sequence reads: CASSVSGGAGYGYTF. CDR3 sequence (DNA): TGTGCCAGCAGCGTATCCGGGGGCGCAGGCTATGGCTACACCTTC.

This clonotype was seen many times. The rearrangement joins TRBV5-6 to TRBJ2-1; D call uncertain. This CDR3 is built from 12 residues. With 4 bases removed from V and 4 bases from J, the gap between germline ends came to 6 bases. CDR1 SGHDT and CDR2 YYEEEE come from the germline V gene. CDR3 sequence (DNA): TGTGCCAGCAGCACGAATTACAATGAGCAGTTCTTC. This gives the protein CASSTNYNEQFF.

The V and J genes are TRBV5-6 and TRBJ1-2; 9 bases match TRBD1. The germline V gene encodes CDR1 SGHDT and CDR2 YYEEEE. The CDR3 runs 14 residues. The J segment lost 3 bases and the V segment lost 7 bases, leaving 7 bases of the junction unmatched. The CDR3, as DNA: TGTGCCAGCGGCCTGGGGACAGGGTACTATGGCTACACCTTC. Its translation: CASGLGTGYYGYTF.

This clonotype showed up just a few times. V is TRBV9 and J is TRBJ2-1; no firm D call. The V end lost 0 bases, the J end lost 0 bases, and 7 bases lay between the germline ends. Per the germline V gene, CDR1 is SGDLS and CDR2 is YYNGEE. CDR3 length: 15 amino acids. The CDR3 reads CASSVGTASYNEQFF. For the CDR3, the DNA is TGTGCCAGCAGCGTAGGCACTGCCTCCTACAATGAGCAGTTCTTC.

This rearrangement joins TRBV20-1 to TRBJ2-7, with D perhaps being TRBD1 or TRBD2 (6 bases each). With 0 bases removed from V and 0 bases from J, the gap between germline ends came to 12 bases. Per the germline V gene, CDR1 is DFQATT and CDR2 is SNEGSKA (reference sequence). This CDR3 has 15 residues. DNA of the CDR3: TGCAGTGCTAGAGATCTTAGGGGGGACTCCTACGAGCAGTACTTC. Its protein is CSARDLRGDSYEQYF.